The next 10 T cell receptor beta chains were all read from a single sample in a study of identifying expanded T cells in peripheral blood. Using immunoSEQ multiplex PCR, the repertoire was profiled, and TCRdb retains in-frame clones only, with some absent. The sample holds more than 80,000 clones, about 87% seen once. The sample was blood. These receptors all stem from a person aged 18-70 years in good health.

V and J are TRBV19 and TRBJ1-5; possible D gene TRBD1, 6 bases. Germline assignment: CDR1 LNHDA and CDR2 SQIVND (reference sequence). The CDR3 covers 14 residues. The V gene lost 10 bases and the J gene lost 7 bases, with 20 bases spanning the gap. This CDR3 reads CATKSPEGVQPQHF. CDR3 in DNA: TGTGCCACCAAATCACCGGAGGGGGTCCAGCCCCAGCATTTT. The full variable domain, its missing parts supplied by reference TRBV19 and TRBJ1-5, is DGGITQSPKYLFRKEGQNVTLSCEQNLNHDAMYWYRQDPGQGLRLIYYSQIVNDFQKGDIAEGYSVSREKKESFPLTVTSAQKNPTAFYLCATKSPEGVQPQHFGDGTRLSIL.

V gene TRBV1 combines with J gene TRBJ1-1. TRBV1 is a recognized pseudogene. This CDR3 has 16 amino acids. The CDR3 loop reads CTSSQELGGANTEAFF. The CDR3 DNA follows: TGCACCAGCAGCCAAGAATTGGGGGGGGCGAACACTGAAGCTTTCTTT.

Here the CDR3 DNA reads TGTGCCAGCAGCCCTTCGGCAGGGACGTCCGGGGAGCTGTTTTTT. This encodes CASSPSAGTSGELFF. The chain recombines TRBV2 with TRBJ2-2, with D perhaps TRBD1 or TRBD2 (5 bases each). This CDR3 is 15 amino acids long. The germline V gene has CDR1 SNHLY and CDR2 FYNNEI. V lost 6 bases to trimming and J lost 6 bases, with 17 bases between them.

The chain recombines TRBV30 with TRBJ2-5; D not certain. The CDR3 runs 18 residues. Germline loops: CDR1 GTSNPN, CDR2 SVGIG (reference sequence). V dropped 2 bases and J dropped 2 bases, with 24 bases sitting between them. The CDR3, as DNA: TGTGCCTGGAGTCGCGCCAGACTGGCTAGAATTTTGCAAGAGACCCAGTACTTC. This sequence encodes CAWSRARLARILQETQYF.

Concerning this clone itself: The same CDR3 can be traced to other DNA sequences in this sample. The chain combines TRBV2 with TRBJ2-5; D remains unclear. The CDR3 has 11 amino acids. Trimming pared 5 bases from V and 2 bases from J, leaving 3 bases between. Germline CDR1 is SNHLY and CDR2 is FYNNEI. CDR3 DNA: TGTGCCAGCAGTCGACAAGAGACCCAGTACTTC. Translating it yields CASSRQETQYF.

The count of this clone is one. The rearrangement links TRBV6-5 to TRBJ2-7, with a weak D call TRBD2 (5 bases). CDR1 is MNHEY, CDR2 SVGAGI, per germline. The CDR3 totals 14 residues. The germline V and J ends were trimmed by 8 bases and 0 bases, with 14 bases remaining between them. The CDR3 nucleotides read TGTGCCAGCGGACGGACGGGGAGCTCCTACGAGCAGTACTTC. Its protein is CASGRTGSSYEQYF.

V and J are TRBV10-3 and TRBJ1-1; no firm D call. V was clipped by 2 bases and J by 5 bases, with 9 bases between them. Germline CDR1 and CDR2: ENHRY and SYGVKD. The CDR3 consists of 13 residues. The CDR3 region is CAISEVDGTEAFF. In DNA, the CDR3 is TGTGCCATCAGTGAGGTAGATGGTACTGAAGCTTTCTTT.

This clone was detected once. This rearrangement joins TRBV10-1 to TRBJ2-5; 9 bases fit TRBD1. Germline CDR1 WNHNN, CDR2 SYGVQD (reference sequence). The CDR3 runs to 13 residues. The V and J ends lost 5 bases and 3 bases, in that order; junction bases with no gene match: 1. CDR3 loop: CASSRDREETQYF. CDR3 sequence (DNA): TGCGCCAGCAGTCGGGACAGGGAAGAGACCCAGTACTTC.

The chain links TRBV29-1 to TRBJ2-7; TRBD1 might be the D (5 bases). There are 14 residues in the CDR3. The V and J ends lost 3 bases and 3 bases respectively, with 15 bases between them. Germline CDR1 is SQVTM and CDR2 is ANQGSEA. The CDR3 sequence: CSVDNRGSVYEQYF. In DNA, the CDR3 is TGCAGCGTTGATAATAGGGGCTCCGTCTACGAGCAGTACTTC.

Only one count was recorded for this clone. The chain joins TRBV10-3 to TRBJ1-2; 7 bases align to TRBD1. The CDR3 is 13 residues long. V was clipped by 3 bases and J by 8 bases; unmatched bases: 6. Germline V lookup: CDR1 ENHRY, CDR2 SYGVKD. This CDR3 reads CAISDRQGEGYTF. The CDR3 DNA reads TGTGCCATCAGTGATCGACAGGGAGAGGGCTACACCTTC.